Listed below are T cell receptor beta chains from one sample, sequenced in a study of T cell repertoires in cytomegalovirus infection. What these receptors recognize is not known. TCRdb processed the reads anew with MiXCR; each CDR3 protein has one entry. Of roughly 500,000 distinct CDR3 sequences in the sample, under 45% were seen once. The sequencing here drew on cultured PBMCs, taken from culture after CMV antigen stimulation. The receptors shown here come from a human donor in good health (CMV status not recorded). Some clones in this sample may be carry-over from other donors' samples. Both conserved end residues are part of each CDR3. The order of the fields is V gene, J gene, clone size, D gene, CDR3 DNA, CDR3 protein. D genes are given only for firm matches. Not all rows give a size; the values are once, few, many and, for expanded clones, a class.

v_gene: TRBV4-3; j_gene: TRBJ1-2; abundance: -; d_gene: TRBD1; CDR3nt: TGCGCCAGCAGCCAAGATCAGAGGACAGGGGCCTATGGCTACACCTTC; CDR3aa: CASSQDQRTGAYGYTF
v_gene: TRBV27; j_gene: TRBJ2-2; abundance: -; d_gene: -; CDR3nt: TGTGCCAGCAGTTTACTTAGGGGATCCACCGGGGAGCTGTTTTTT; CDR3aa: CASSLLRGSTGELFF
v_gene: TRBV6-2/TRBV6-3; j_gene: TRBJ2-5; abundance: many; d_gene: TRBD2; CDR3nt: TGTGCCAGCAGTTGGGCGGGAGGCCAAGAGACCCAGTACTTC; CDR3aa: CASSWAGGQETQYF
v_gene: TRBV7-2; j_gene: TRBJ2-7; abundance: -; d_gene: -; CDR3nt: TGTGCCAGCAGCTTAGCGCAGGGACTCTCCCACGAGCAGTACTTC; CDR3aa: CASSLAQGLSHEQYF
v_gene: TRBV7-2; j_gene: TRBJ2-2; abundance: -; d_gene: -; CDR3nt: TGTGCCAGCAGCTCCGGGAGCACAAACACCGGGGAGCTGTTTTTT; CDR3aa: CASSSGSTNTGELFF
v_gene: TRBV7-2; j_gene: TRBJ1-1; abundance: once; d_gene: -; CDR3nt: TGTGCCAGCAGCCCCAATCCGATGATAAGGGGAGCTTTCTTT; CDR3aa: CASSPNPMIRGAFF
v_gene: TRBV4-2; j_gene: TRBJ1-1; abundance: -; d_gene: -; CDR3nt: TGTGCCAGCAGCCAGGGAACAGGGACTCGGACTGAAGCTTTCTTT; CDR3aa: CASSQGTGTRTEAFF
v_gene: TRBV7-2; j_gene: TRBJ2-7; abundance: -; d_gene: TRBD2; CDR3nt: TGTGCCAGCGGCTGGACTAGCGGGGGTTACGATCAGTACTTC; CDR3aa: CASGWTSGGYDQYF
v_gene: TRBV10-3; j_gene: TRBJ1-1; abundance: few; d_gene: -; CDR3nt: TGTGCCATCAAAGGGTTTTGGGATGGGGTGAACACTGAAGCTTTCTTT; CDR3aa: CAIKGFWDGVNTEAFF
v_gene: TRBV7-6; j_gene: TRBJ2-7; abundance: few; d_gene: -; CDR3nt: TGTGCCAGCAGCTTAGAGGTTGGAAGCCACGAGCAGTACTTC; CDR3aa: CASSLEVGSHEQYF
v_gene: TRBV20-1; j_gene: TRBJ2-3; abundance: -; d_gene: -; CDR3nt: TGCAGTGCTCGGACTTCCGACACAGATACGCAGTATTTT; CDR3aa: CSARTSDTDTQYF
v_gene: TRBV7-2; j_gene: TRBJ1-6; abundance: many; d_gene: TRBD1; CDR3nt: TGTGCCAGCAGCGCCTCCGGGACAGGGCAATCACCCCTCCACTTT; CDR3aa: CASSASGTGQSPLHF
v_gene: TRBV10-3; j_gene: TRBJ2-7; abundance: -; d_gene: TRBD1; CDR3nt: TGTGCCATCCGACAGGGGAGGGAGCAGTACTTC; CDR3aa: CAIRQGREQYF
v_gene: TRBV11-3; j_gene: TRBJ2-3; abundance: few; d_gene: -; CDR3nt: TGTGCCAGCAGCTTAGCACTTTCCGGAGACACAGATACGCAGTATTTT; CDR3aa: CASSLALSGDTDTQYF
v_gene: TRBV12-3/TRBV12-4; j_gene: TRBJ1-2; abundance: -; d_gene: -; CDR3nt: TGTGCCAGCAGTTTTCGGGGGGCGGGGGGTGGCTACACCTTC; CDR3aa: CASSFRGAGGGYTF
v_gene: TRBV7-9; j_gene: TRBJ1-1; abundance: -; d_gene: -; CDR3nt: TGTGCCAGCAGCTTATTGCCGGTGGGGAACACTGAAGCTTTCTTT; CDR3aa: CASSLLPVGNTEAFF
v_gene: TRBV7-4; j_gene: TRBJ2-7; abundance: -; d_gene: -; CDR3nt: TGTGCCAGCAGCTTAGTGAACGACGAGCAGTACTTC; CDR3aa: CASSLVNDEQYF
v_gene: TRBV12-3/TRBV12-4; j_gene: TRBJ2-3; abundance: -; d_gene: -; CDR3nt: TGTGCCAGCACCCTGAGGGGGGGTAGACTTTACACAGATACGCAGTATTTT; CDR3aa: CASTLRGGRLYTDTQYF
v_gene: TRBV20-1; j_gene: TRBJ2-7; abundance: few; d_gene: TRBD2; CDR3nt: TGCAGTGCCTCGGGGACTAGCGGAAGCACCTACGAGCAGTACTTC; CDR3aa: CSASGTSGSTYEQYF
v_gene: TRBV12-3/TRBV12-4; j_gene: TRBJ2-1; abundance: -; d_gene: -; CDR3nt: TGTGCCAGCAGCCGTCCCCTAACGGGCAACAATGAGCAGTTCTTC; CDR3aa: CASSRPLTGNNEQFF
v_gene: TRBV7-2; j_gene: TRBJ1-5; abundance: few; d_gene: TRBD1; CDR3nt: TGTGCCAGCAGCTTGCGGACAGGGGGCGGCAATCAGCCCCAGCATTTT; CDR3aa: CASSLRTGGGNQPQHF
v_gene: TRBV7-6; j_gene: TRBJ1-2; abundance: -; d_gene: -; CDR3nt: TGTGCCAGCAGCTTAGGCCCGAATGGCTACACCTTC; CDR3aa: CASSLGPNGYTF
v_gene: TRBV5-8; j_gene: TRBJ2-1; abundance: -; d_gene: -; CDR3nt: TGTGCCAGCAGATCCGGGGCCTACAATGAGCAGTTCTTC; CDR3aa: CASRSGAYNEQFF
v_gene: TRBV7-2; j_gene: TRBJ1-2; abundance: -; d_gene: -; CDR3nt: TGTGCCAGCAGCCGGACGGGGGAGGGTTATGGCTACACCTTC; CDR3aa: CASSRTGEGYGYTF
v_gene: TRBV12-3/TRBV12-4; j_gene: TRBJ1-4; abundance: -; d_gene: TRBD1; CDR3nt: TGTGCCAGCAGTTTATTAGGGGGCGAGACTAATGAAAAACTGTTTTTT; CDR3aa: CASSLLGGETNEKLFF
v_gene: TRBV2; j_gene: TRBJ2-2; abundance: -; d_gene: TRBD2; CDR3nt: TGTGCCAGCACGGGAGGACCGAGCGGGGAGCTGTTTTTT; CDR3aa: CASTGGPSGELFF
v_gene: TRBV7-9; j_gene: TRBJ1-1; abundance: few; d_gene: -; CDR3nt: TGTGCCAGCAGCCCAGGAGGGAGTTTGGGGAACACTGAAGCTTTCTTT; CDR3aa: CASSPGGSLGNTEAFF
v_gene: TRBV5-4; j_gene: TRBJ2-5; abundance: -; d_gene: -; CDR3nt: TGTGCCAGCAGCCCGAAGCCGTCGAGGCAAGAGACCCAGTACTTC; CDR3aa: CASSPKPSRQETQYF
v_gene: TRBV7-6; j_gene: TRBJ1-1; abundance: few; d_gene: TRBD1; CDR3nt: TGTGCCAGCAGCCAGGGGGGAGGGGCTGAAGCTTTCTTT; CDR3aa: CASSQGGGAEAFF
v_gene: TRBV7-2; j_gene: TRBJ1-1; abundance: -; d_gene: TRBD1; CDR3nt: TGTGCCAGCAGCCCGACAGGGCCGAGCACTGAAGCTTTCTTT; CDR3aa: CASSPTGPSTEAFF
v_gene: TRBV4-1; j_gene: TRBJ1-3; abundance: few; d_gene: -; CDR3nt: TGCGCCAGCAGCCAAGTGCCGGGGGCAGACGACGGACGGAAGGCCACGAGGTCGGAAAACACCATATATTTT; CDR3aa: CASSQVPGADDGRKATRSENTIYF
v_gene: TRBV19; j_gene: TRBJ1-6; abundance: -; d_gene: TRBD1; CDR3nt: TGTGCCAGTAGGCCAACAGGGGTAGGCTCCTATAATTCACCCCTCCACTTT; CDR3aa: CASRPTGVGSYNSPLHF
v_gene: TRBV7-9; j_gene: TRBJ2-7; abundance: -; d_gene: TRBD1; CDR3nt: TGTGCCAGCAGCACCTGGGACAGGGTGGGGTACGAGCAGTACTTC; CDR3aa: CASSTWDRVGYEQYF
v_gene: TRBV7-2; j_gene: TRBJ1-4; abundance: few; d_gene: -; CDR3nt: TGTGCCAGCAGCCCGGTAGGACCGGGGAATGAAAAACTGTTTTTT; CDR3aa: CASSPVGPGNEKLFF
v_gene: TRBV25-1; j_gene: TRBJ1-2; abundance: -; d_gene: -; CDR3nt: TGTGCCAGCAGTGACGAGGGTAGCTACACCTTC; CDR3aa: CASSDEGSYTF
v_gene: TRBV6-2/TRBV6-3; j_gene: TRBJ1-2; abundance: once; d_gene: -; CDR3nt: TGTGCCAGCAGTTACCATTTGGCGATTAACTATGGCTACACCTTC; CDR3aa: CASSYHLAINYGYTF
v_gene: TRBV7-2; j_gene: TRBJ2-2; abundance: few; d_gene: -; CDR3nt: TGTGCCAGCAGCTTAATAGGGTCCTACACCGGGGAGCTGTTTTTT; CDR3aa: CASSLIGSYTGELFF
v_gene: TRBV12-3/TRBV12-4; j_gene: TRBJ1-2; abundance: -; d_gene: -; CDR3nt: TGTGCCAGCAGACCCATAAGACAGGCAAAGAACACCTTC; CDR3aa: CASRPIRQAKNTF
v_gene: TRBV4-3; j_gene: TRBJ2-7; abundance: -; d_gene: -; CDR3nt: TGCGCCAGCAGCCAAGACCCAAAACTCTCCTACGAGCAGTACTTC; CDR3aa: CASSQDPKLSYEQYF
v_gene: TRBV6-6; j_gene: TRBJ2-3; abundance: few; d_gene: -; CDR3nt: TGTGCCAGCACCAACCCCCCCGATACGCAGTATTTT; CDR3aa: CASTNPPDTQYF
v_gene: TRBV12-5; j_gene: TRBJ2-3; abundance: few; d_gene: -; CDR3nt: TGTGCTAGTGGTTTGGTGCCTGATGGGACTAGCACAGATACGCAGTATTTT; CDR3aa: CASGLVPDGTSTDTQYF
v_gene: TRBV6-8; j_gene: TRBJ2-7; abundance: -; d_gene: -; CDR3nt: TGTGCCAGCAGTTACTTTCCTGGCAGGTCCTACGAGCAGTACTTC; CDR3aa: CASSYFPGRSYEQYF
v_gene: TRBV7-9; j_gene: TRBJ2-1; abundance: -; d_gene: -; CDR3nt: TGTGCCAGCAGCCGGGTCAACTACAATGAGCAGTTCTTC; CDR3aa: CASSRVNYNEQFF
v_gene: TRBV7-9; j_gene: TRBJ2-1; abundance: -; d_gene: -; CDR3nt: TGTGCCAGCAGCTTAAAACAAGACTACAATGAGCAGTTCTTC; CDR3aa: CASSLKQDYNEQFF
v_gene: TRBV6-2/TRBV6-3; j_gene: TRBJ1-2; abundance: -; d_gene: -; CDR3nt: TGTGCCAGCAGTTGGTCGGCTAACTATGGCTACACCTTC; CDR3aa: CASSWSANYGYTF
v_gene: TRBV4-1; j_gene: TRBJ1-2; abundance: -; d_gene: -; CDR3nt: TGCGCCAGCAGCCAAGACGCCTCTAACTATGGCTACACCTTC; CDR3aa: CASSQDASNYGYTF
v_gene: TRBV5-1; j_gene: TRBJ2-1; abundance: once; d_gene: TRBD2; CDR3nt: TGCGCCAGCAGCTCCTTGACTAGCGGGAGGACCCCTCTTTTTTACAATGAGCAGTTCTTC; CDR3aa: CASSSLTSGRTPLFYNEQFF
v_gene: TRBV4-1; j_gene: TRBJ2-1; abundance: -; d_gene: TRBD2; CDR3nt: TGCGCCAGCAGCCAAGTCGCGCGGGGGGGGGACAATGAGCAGTTCTTC; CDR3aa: CASSQVARGGDNEQFF
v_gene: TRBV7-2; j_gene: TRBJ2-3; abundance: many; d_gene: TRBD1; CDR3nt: TGTGCCAGCAGCTTAGGGACAGGAGTACCAGATACGCAGTATTTT; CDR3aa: CASSLGTGVPDTQYF
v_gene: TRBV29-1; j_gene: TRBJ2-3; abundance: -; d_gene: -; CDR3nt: TGCAGCGTTGCCCCGGGGCCGCGGGAACGAAATACGCAGTATTTT; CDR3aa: CSVAPGPRERNTQYF
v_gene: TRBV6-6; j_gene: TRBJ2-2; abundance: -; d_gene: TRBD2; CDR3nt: TGTGCCAGCAGTAACCCCGGGACTAGCGGGACCGGGGAGCTGTTTTTT; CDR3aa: CASSNPGTSGTGELFF
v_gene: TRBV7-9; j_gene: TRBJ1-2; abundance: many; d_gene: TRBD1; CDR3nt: TGTGCCAGCAGCTTAATCACAGGGGATGTGGGCTACACCTTC; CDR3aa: CASSLITGDVGYTF
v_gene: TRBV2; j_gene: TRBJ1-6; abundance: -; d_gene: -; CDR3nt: TGTGCCAGCAGTGAAGAACAGGAAAATTCACCCCTCCACTTT; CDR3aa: CASSEEQENSPLHF
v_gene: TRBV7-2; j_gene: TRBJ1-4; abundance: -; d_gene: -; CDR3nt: TGTGCCAGCAGCTGGGGACCGAGTCGTGAAAAACTGTTTTTT; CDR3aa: CASSWGPSREKLFF
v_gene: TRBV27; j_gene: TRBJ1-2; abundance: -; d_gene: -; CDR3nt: TGTGCCAGCAGTTTATATGGGACGGGTGGCTACACCTTC; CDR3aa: CASSLYGTGGYTF